What follows are 29 T cell receptor beta chains derived from one specimen sequenced in a study of blood T cell repertoires in COVID-19 (dated by TCRdb to 2019 to 2021). Library prep was done by the immunoSEQ multiplex PCR assay. Imported from immuneACCESS, the table was reduced by TCRdb to in-frame sequences with V and J called. These copies leave out some clones; in studies compared against another copy, an unresolved V gene accounts for under half, and the cause of the remainder is not known. This sample lists approximately 260,000 clones; 80% to 90% were detected once. Together, the top ten hold more than 9.5% of the sample. What was sequenced was peripheral blood. These receptors originate from a woman between 70 and 85 years old with acute or convalescent COVID-19.

For this clone: Different DNA sequences within this sample yield the same CDR3. This chain uses TRBV30 with TRBJ1-5; 11 bases match TRBD1. The CDR3 has 14 residues. Germline CDR1 and CDR2: GTSNPN and SVGIG (reference sequence). The V gene end was trimmed by 5 bases and the J gene end by 2 bases; junction bases not matched to a gene: 2. CDR3 bases: TGTGCCTGGGGACAGGGGGCTGGCAATCAGCCCCAGCATTTT. Amino acid sequence: CAWGQGAGNQPQHF. Complete variable domain (other parts from reference TRBV30 and TRBJ1-5): SQTIHQWPATLVQPVGSPLSLECTVEGTSNPNLYWYRQAAGRGLQLLFYSVGIGQISSEVPQNLSASRPQDRQFILSSKKLLLSDSGFYLCAWGQGAGNQPQHFGDGTRLSIL.

This clone was counted between two and nine times. The rearrangement links TRBV18 to TRBJ2-5; tentative D call: TRBD2 (6 bases). The CDR3 is 13 residues long. Germline CDR1 and CDR2: KGHSH and LQKENI. V gave up 6 bases and J gave up 2 bases, with 10 bases separating them. The CDR3, as DNA: TGTGCCAGCTCTGGAGGGCAACAAGAGACCCAGTACTTC. Encoded protein: CASSGGQQETQYF.

This clone was recorded once. The chain is built from TRBV10-2 and TRBJ2-5; D might be TRBD2 (5 bases). Germline V gene data show CDR1 as WSHSY and CDR2 as SAAADI. V lost 6 bases and J 9 bases, leaving 17 bases between the germline ends. This CDR3 is built from 13 residues. The CDR3 DNA is TGCGCCAGCAGCAGTCGGGAAGGAGGTTCCCAGTACTTC. It encodes CASSSREGGSQYF.

J is TRBJ1-2 and V is TRBV5-6; unclear D gene. The CDR3 covers 13 residues. Germline-derived CDR1 and CDR2 are SGHDT and YYEEEE. Trimming removed 0 bases at V and 7 bases at J, with 10 bases between. This chain's CDR3 is CASSLGSVGGYTF. The CDR3 nucleotides read TGTGCCAGCAGCTTGGGGTCGGTCGGTGGCTACACCTTC.

The chain combines TRBV2 with TRBJ1-2; D call uncertain. CDR3 length: 12 amino acids. Germline values: CDR1 SNHLY, CDR2 FYNNEI. Trimming shortened V by 5 bases and J by 4 bases, and 8 bases separated the two germline ends. The CDR3 DNA reads as TGTGCCAGCAGTCTAGTAGGCTATGGCTACACCTTC. This encodes CASSLVGYGYTF.

The rearrangement links TRBV12-3 or TRBV12-4 to TRBJ1-6; no reliable D call. The CDR3 is made up of 13 amino acids. V gave up 4 bases and J gave up 4 bases, with 5 bases separating them. In DNA form, the CDR3 reads TGTGCCAGCAGTTCTATGTATAATTCACCCCTCCACTTT. Amino acids: CASSSMYNSPLHF.

The rearrangement links TRBV6-5 to TRBJ1-2; tentative D call: TRBD1 (6 bases). The V and J ends lost 5 bases and 2 bases respectively, with 12 bases between them. The CDR3 contains 14 residues. The germline gives CDR1 MNHEY, CDR2 SVGAGI. The CDR3 region is CASSRQQGNYGYTF. DNA for the CDR3: TGTGCCAGCAGTCGACAGCAGGGGAACTATGGCTACACCTTC.

This clone was detected only a few times. The rearrangement links TRBV4-1 to TRBJ2-2; 8 nucleotides line up with TRBD1. V lost 1 base and J lost 4; bases outside the gene matches: 2. Germline V gene data show CDR1 as MGHRA and CDR2 as YSYEKL. The CDR3 has 15 amino acids. This CDR3 is CASSQGRGRTGELFF. Written as DNA, the CDR3 is TGCGCCAGCAGCCAAGGCAGGGGGCGCACCGGGGAGCTGTTTTTT.

The table lists this clone with a few counts. This chain joins TRBV20-1 and TRBJ2-7; D perhaps matches TRBD1 (6 bases). This CDR3 region has 18 residues. V was trimmed by 3 bases and J by 4 bases, leaving 28 bases between them. Per germline, CDR1 DFQATT and CDR2 SNEGSKA (reference sequence). For the CDR3, the DNA is TGCAGTGCTAGTGCTCGGATTAGTCTGGACAGTGAACCATACGAGCAGTACTTC. This codes for CSASARISLDSEPYEQYF.

The V and J genes are TRBV9 and TRBJ2-1; TRBD2 aligns across 7 bases. CDR1 SGDLS and CDR2 YYNGEE come from the germline V gene. The CDR3 extends over 16 amino acids. V shed 4 bases and J 6 bases; nucleotides not matched to a gene: 13. The CDR3 is CASSSPRGTGSNEQFF. The CDR3 coding sequence is TGTGCCAGCAGCTCCCCGCGGGGGACGGGTAGCAATGAGCAGTTCTTC.

This clone was observed a few times. J is TRBJ1-2 and V is TRBV10-3, with TRBD1 matching 8 bases. Germline CDR1 is ENHRY and CDR2 is SYGVKD. Unmatched junction bases numbered 8, after V lost 6 bases and J lost 2 bases. The CDR3 sequence is 15 residues long. The DNA for the CDR3 is TGTGCCATCAGGCCTAGGACAGGGCCCAACTATGGCTACACCTTC. Residues: CAIRPRTGPNYGYTF.

The chain carries TRBV10-3 and TRBJ1-1; 7 bases line up with TRBD1. Germline CDR1 is ENHRY and CDR2 is SYGVKD. There are 14 residues in the CDR3. The J segment lost 0 bases and the V segment lost 4 bases, leaving 2 bases of the junction unmatched. The CDR3 coding sequence is TGTGCCATCAGTGGGGACAGAATGAACACTGAAGCTTTCTTT. It encodes CAISGDRMNTEAFF.

The rearrangement joins TRBV3-1 (or the pseudogene TRBV3-2) to TRBJ1-1; TRBD1 aligns across 8 bases. This CDR3 has 12 residues. Germline CDR1 is LGHDT and CDR2 is YNNKEL (reference sequence). Trimming at V came to 4 bases and at J to 11 bases, leaving 6 bases not matched to a gene. CDR3 DNA sequence: TGTGCCAGCAGCCTAAACAGGGGGGGCGCTTTCTTT. The encoded protein is CASSLNRGGAFF.

This clone was recorded only once. The chain has TRBV20-1 and TRBJ2-7; a weak D match, TRBD1 (5 bases). The CDR3 extends over 12 amino acids. The ends were cut back, 3 bases at V and 5 bases at J, with 11 bases in the middle. Per germline, CDR1 DFQATT and CDR2 SNEGSKA (reference sequence). Here the CDR3 reads CSASGQGDEQYF. The CDR3 nucleotides are TGCAGTGCTAGTGGGCAGGGCGACGAGCAGTACTTC.

This clone was seen a few times. This chain joins TRBV19 and TRBJ1-3; D not resolved. V gave up 6 bases and J gave up 0 bases, with 12 bases separating them. From germline, CDR1 is LNHDA and CDR2 SQIVND (reference sequence). The CDR3 totals 15 residues. CDR3 nucleotide sequence: TGTGCCAGTAGCCTAGCCGGGAGCTCTGGAAACACCATATATTTT. Amino acids: CASSLAGSSGNTIYF.

Details on this clone: A single base separates this from a much larger clone, so it may be a read error. The sample contains more than one DNA sequence encoding this CDR3. The chain combines TRBV5-1 with TRBJ2-7; 8 bases fit TRBD1. The CDR3 consists of 14 residues. V shed 4 bases, J shed 2 bases, and the junction held 5 bases outside the gene matches. The germline V gene encodes CDR1 SGHRS and CDR2 YFSETQ. CDR3 DNA: TGCGCCAGCAGCCCCGGACAGGGCGCCTACGAGCAGTACTTC. Residues: CASSPGQGAYEQYF.

A single count supports this clone. The chain links TRBV7-2 to TRBJ2-2, with 8 bases identical to TRBD2. This CDR3 spans 15 amino acids. Germline CDR1 SGHTA, CDR2 FQGNSA. With 3 bases clipped from V and 7 bases from J, the junction kept 7 bases outside the gene matches. The CDR3 DNA is TGTGCCAGCAGCTTTTTGGCGGGGGGTGGCGGGGAGCTGTTTTTT. Translating it yields CASSFLAGGGGELFF.

The gene calls are TRBV9 and TRBJ2-5; D may be TRBD2 (5 bases). V lost 4 bases and J lost 5, with 12 bases in between. CDR3 size: 13 residues. From germline, CDR1 is SGDLS and CDR2 YYNGEE. The CDR3 here is CASSPNPGETQYF. CDR3 sequence (DNA): TGTGCCAGCAGCCCGAACCCGGGGGAGACCCAGTACTTC.

The V gene is TRBV12-3 or TRBV12-4, the J gene TRBJ1-1, with D unclear. There are 13 residues in the CDR3. V was pared by 2 bases and J by 5 bases, with 9 bases between. CDR3 sequence reads: CASSLRAVTEAFF. For the CDR3, the DNA is TGTGCCAGCAGTTTAAGAGCTGTAACTGAAGCTTTCTTT.

The chain's CDR3 is CASSYSIGAGFGEQFF. DNA of the CDR3: TGTGCCAGCAGTTACTCGATAGGGGCAGGGTTCGGTGAGCAGTTCTTC. The chain employs TRBV6-5 and TRBJ2-1, with D perhaps TRBD1 (5 bases). Between the trimmed V and J ends, which lost 0 bases and 9 bases, there was a span of 18 bases. The CDR3 consists of 16 residues. CDR1 is MNHEY, CDR2 SVGAGI, per germline.

This chain connects TRBV7-9 to TRBJ2-7, with 9 bases fitting TRBD2. There are 14 residues in the CDR3. V trimming: 4 bases; J trimming: 3 bases; junction bases outside the gene matches: 4. CDR1 and CDR2 from the germline V gene are SEHNR and FQNEAQ (reference sequence). CDR3 protein: CASSYGLANYEQYF. As DNA, the CDR3 is TGTGCCAGCAGCTACGGACTAGCGAACTACGAGCAGTACTTC.

The chain employs TRBV12-1 and TRBJ1-2; TRBD1, the D gene given by the table, was not confirmed from the DNA. TRBV12-1 is a documented pseudogene. This CDR3 contains 23 residues. In nucleotides, the CDR3 is TGTGCCAGCAGCTTTGTAAATAGGGTCTCCGTTCGAGTCTACATACAGGATAACTATGGCTACACCTTC. Protein product: CASSFVNRVSVRVYIQDNYGYTF.

V usage is TRBV19 and J usage is TRBJ2-1; 14 nucleotides line up with TRBD2. Germline V gives CDR1 LNHDA, CDR2 SQIVND (reference sequence). V shed 7 bases, J shed 7 bases, and the junction held 6 bases outside the gene matches. The CDR3 contains 15 residues. The CDR3 DNA follows: TGTGCCAGTATGCAAGGGACTAGCGGGGGTAATGAGCAGTTCTTC. It translates to CASMQGTSGGNEQFF.

The rearrangement uses TRBV30 and TRBJ1-6, with no clear D. The CDR3 consists of 15 residues. Germline V gene data show CDR1 as GTSNPN and CDR2 as SVGIG (reference sequence). V gave up 2 bases and J gave up 7 bases, with 15 bases separating them. CDR3 region: CAWSKNRDFNSPLHF. The DNA of the CDR3 is TGTGCCTGGAGTAAAAACCGGGATTTCAATTCACCCCTCCACTTT. The variable domain in full, with the rest retrieved from reference TRBV30 and TRBJ1-6, is SQTIHQWPATLVQPVGSPLSLECTVEGTSNPNLYWYRQAAGRGLQLLFYSVGIGQISSEVPQNLSASRPQDRQFILSSKKLLLSDSGFYLCAWSKNRDFNSPLHFGNGTRLTVT.

The genes are TRBV19 and TRBJ1-3; weak D call: TRBD1 (6 bases). Germline lookup yields CDR1 LNHDA and CDR2 SQIVND (reference sequence). The V end lost 7 bases, the J end lost 4 bases, and 11 bases lay between the germline ends. The CDR3 contains 13 residues. CDR3: CASNPTGGNTIYF. CDR3 coding DNA: TGTGCCAGTAATCCGACAGGAGGAAACACCATATATTTT.

The chain uses TRBV6-6 and TRBJ2-1; TRBD2 matches at 9 bases. The V segment lost 5 bases and the J segment 4 bases; nucleotides outside the gene matches: 6. The CDR3 totals 15 residues. Per the germline V gene, CDR1 is MNHNY and CDR2 is SVGAGI (reference sequence). The CDR3 DNA follows: TGTGCCAGCAGTGGCAGCGGGGGGCTATACAATGAGCAGTTCTTC. Its protein product is CASSGSGGLYNEQFF.

With respect to this clone: The germline gene is not matched at one end of the junction; a read error may be the cause. This chain uses TRBV18 with TRBJ1-1; 12 bases are shared with TRBD1. CDR1 is KGHSH, CDR2 LQKENI, per germline. This CDR3 comprises 18 residues. CDR3 protein: CASSPPGTGGLLNTEAFF. The CDR3 region has the DNA TGTGCCAGCTCGCCACCCGGGACAGGGGGCCTCTTGAACACTGAAGCTTTCTTT.

A few counts support this clone. The V and J genes are TRBV5-1 and TRBJ2-7; 8 bases are shared with TRBD1. The V gene's germline CDR1 is SGHRS and CDR2 YFSETQ. The CDR3 is 15 residues long. J was trimmed by 4 bases and V by 4 bases; bases with no gene match: 10. This CDR3 is CASSPVGGQAYEQYF. The CDR3 bases are TGCGCCAGCAGCCCGGTGGGGGGACAGGCTTACGAGCAGTACTTC.

The chain employs TRBV5-1 and TRBJ1-6, with D unclear. Germline loops: CDR1 SGHRS, CDR2 YFSETQ. V lost 2 bases to trimming and J lost 14 bases, with 14 bases between them. There are 13 residues in the CDR3. Here the CDR3 reads CASSLSSGTTLHF. CDR3 nucleotide sequence: TGCGCCAGCAGCTTATCCTCAGGTACCACCCTCCACTTT.